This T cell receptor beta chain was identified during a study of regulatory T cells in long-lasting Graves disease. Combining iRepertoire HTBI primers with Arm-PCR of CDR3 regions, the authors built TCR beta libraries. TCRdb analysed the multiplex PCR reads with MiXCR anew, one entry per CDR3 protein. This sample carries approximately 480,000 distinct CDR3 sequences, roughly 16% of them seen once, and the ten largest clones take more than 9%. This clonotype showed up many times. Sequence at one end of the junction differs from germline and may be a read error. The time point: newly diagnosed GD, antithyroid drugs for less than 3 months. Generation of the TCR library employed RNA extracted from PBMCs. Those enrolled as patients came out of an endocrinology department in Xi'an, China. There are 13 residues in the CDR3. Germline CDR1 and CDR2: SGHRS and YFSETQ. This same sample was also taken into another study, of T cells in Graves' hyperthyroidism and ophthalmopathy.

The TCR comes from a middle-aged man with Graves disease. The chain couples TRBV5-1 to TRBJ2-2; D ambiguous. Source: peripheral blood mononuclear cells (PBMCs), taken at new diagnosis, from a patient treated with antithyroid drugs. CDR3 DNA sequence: TGTGCCAGCAGCGTAGACGGTTCCGGGGAGCTGTTTTTT. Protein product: CASSVDGSGELFF.